Listed below are T cell receptor beta chains from one sample, sequenced in a study of cytomegalovirus exposure and HLA in healthy donors. Libraries were prepared by immunoSEQ multiplex PCR; TCRdb keeps only in-frame clonotypes and omits some of them. The repertoire holds tens of thousands of clones, with 81% as singletons. The specimen sequenced was PBMCs. The receptors originated from a woman in her thirties in good health and CMV-seronegative. The CDR3 runs from the conserved cysteine through the conserved F or W. The order of the fields is clone size, V gene, J gene, D gene, CDR3 DNA, CDR3 protein. The D gene is left open where the match is weak. Size values are once, few and many counts, or a class for expanded clones, and some rows have none.

-	TRBV19	TRBJ2-3	-	TGTGCCAGTAGTATCAGGGGCGGACATAGCACAGATACGCAGTATTTT	CASSIRGGHSTDTQYF
few	TRBV19	TRBJ2-3	-	TGTGCCAGTAGTACAGGGAACGCAGATACGCAGTATTTT	CASSTGNADTQYF
-	TRBV4-1	TRBJ2-7	TRBD2	TGCGCCAGCAGCCAAGAGCCCCTAGCGGGGGGCTACGAGCAGTACTTC	CASSQEPLAGGYEQYF
once	TRBV7-6	TRBJ2-3	TRBD1	TGTGCCAGCAGCTTATCCGGCTTTACAGGGGGCGGCACAGATACGCAGTATTTT	CASSLSGFTGGGTDTQYF
once	TRBV5-5	TRBJ2-5	-	TGTGCCAGCAGCGCCGGGGGGCAGGGAGGGTTCCAAGAGACCCAGTACTTC	CASSAGGQGGFQETQYF
-	TRBV6-6	TRBJ2-1	TRBD2	TGTGCCAGCGCCCAGCGGGAGAATGAGCAGTTCTTC	CASAQRENEQFF
once	TRBV19	TRBJ2-7	-	TGTGCCAGTAGTTTTAACCGCGGGTACGAGCAGTACTTC	CASSFNRGYEQYF
-	TRBV27	TRBJ2-1	-	TGTGCCAGCAGCCCAGACAGTTACAATGAGCAGTTCTTC	CASSPDSYNEQFF
-	TRBV15	TRBJ2-5	-	TGTGCCACCAGCAGAATACAGGGAAACCAAGAGACCCAGTACTTC	CATSRIQGNQETQYF
-	TRBV5-1	TRBJ2-1	-	TGCGCCAGCAGTCGTACAACAGGCGACCCCTCCTACAATGAGCAGTTCTTC	CASSRTTGDPSYNEQFF
-	TRBV4-2	TRBJ1-1	-	TGTGCCAGCAGCCAAGACCCCGGCCCGGGCACTGAAGCTTTCTTT	CASSQDPGPGTEAFF
-	TRBV7-9	TRBJ2-7	-	TGTGCCAGCAGCTTAGGTTCATACGAGCAGTACTTC	CASSLGSYEQYF
-	TRBV5-4	TRBJ2-6	-	TGTGCCAGCAGCTTGGGTACTGGGGCCAACGTCCTGACTTTC	CASSLGTGANVLTF
-	TRBV5-1	TRBJ2-1	TRBD1	TGCGCCAGCAGCCCGGGACAGGGGCCCAATGAGCAGTTCTTC	CASSPGQGPNEQFF
few	TRBV11-3	TRBJ2-2	TRBD1	TGTGCCAGCAGCCTAGGACAGGGATCCACCGGGGAGCTGTTTTTT	CASSLGQGSTGELFF
-	TRBV9	TRBJ2-1	TRBD2	TGTGCCAGCAGCGTAGACCCCCCTCGCGGGAGACTCGATGAGCAGTTCTTC	CASSVDPPRGRLDEQFF
-	TRBV4-2	TRBJ2-5	TRBD1	TGTGCCAGCAGCCAAGATGGGACAGGGATAGAGACCCAGTACTTC	CASSQDGTGIETQYF